Listed below are T cell receptor beta chains from one sample, sequenced in a study of cytomegalovirus exposure and HLA in healthy donors. Assay: immunoSEQ multiplex PCR; the TCRdb copy retains only in-frame clones and omits some. The sample consists of around 94,000 clones, 85% to 95% of them appearing once. The sample consisted of PBMCs. The receptors come from a woman under 30 in good health and CMV-seronegative. Each CDR3 is given with its conserved first and last residue. D genes are given only for firm matches. The size field is filled for only some rows; it gives once, few, many or a size class.

V: TRBV10-3
D: TRBD2
J: TRBJ2-7
size: few
CDR3: CAISSGSSYEQYF
DNA: TGTGCCATCAGTAGCGGGAGCTCCTACGAGCAGTACTTC

V: TRBV7-3
D: TRBD1
J: TRBJ1-3
size: once
CDR3: CASSPQTGAGNTIYF
DNA: TGTGCCAGCAGCCCCCAGACAGGGGCTGGAAACACCATATATTTT

V: TRBV5-5
D: NA
J: TRBJ1-4
size: NA
CDR3: CASSLELATNEKLFF
DNA: TGTGCCAGCAGCTTGGAACTCGCTACTAATGAAAAACTGTTTTTT

V: TRBV10-3
D: NA
J: TRBJ2-3
size: NA
CDR3: CATKASPGGAGTDTQYF
DNA: TGTGCCACCAAAGCCTCTCCTGGCGGGGCAGGCACAGATACGCAGTATTTT

V: TRBV7-2
D: TRBD2
J: TRBJ2-3
size: NA
CDR3: CASSLAGLAGGQDTQYF
DNA: TGTGCCAGCAGCTTAGCCGGACTAGCGGGGGGGCAGGATACGCAGTATTTT

V: TRBV19
D: TRBD2
J: TRBJ2-5
size: once
CDR3: CASSIAPVGLRETQYF
DNA: TGTGCCAGTAGTATAGCCCCGGTGGGACTACGAGAGACCCAGTACTTC

V: TRBV25-1
D: NA
J: TRBJ2-2
size: once
CDR3: CASSDENRETGELFF
DNA: TGTGCCAGCAGTGATGAGAACAGGGAAACCGGGGAGCTGTTTTTT

V: TRBV15
D: NA
J: TRBJ2-2
size: NA
CDR3: CATSRDRALRVTGELFF
DNA: TGTGCCACCAGCAGAGATCGGGCTCTGCGGGTCACCGGGGAGCTGTTTTTT

V: TRBV7-9
D: TRBD2
J: TRBJ2-7
size: NA
CDR3: CASSFSPREIGIYEQYF
DNA: TGTGCCAGCAGCTTCAGTCCGCGGGAGATTGGAATCTACGAGCAGTACTTC

V: TRBV5-1
D: NA
J: TRBJ1-1
size: few
CDR3: CASSLRGSDTEAFF
DNA: TGCGCCAGCAGCTTGAGGGGTTCGGACACTGAAGCTTTCTTT

V: TRBV19
D: TRBD1
J: TRBJ2-5
size: NA
CDR3: CASSRDRGFETQYF
DNA: TGTGCCAGTAGTAGAGACAGGGGGTTCGAGACCCAGTACTTC

V: TRBV10-3
D: TRBD1
J: TRBJ1-4
size: NA
CDR3: CATEDRGHEKLFF
DNA: TGTGCCACCGAGGACAGGGGGCACGAAAAACTGTTTTTT

V: TRBV25-1
D: TRBD2
J: TRBJ2-7
size: NA
CDR3: CASTFMGEGEQYF
DNA: TGTGCCAGCACTTTTATGGGGGAGGGTGAGCAGTACTTC

V: TRBV13
D: NA
J: TRBJ2-2
size: NA
CDR3: CASSRSTFAGNATGELFF
DNA: TGTGCCAGCAGCCGATCTACTTTTGCGGGGAATGCCACCGGGGAGCTGTTTTTT

V: TRBV19
D: NA
J: TRBJ1-5
size: NA
CDR3: CASSVLQGPQPQHF
DNA: TGTGCCAGTAGTGTACTACAGGGTCCTCAGCCCCAGCATTTT

V: TRBV27
D: TRBD1
J: TRBJ2-1
size: NA
CDR3: CASSSGQNEQFF
DNA: TGTGCCAGCAGTTCGGGACAGAATGAGCAGTTCTTC

V: TRBV7-2
D: TRBD1
J: TRBJ2-1
size: NA
CDR3: CASSFGQGKYNEQFF
DNA: TGTGCCAGCAGCTTCGGACAGGGGAAATACAATGAGCAGTTCTTC

V: TRBV7-9
D: TRBD1
J: TRBJ1-2
size: NA
CDR3: CASSPPGQYYGYTF
DNA: TGTGCCAGCAGCCCCCCGGGACAGTACTATGGCTACACCTTC

V: TRBV6-1
D: TRBD1
J: TRBJ2-7
size: NA
CDR3: CASTSGTATYEQYF
DNA: TGTGCCAGCACCTCTGGGACAGCGACCTACGAGCAGTACTTC

V: TRBV6-5
D: TRBD2
J: TRBJ2-5
size: NA
CDR3: CASRPTSGRQETQYF
DNA: TGTGCCAGCAGACCGACTAGCGGGAGACAAGAGACCCAGTACTTC

V: TRBV7-3
D: NA
J: TRBJ2-2
size: once
CDR3: CASSVGVTGELFF
DNA: TGTGCCAGCAGCGTAGGGGTCACCGGGGAGCTGTTTTTT